This entry lists 18 T cell receptor beta chains sequenced from one sample in a study of blood T cell repertoires in COVID-19. The method was immunoSEQ multiplex PCR; TCRdb's version includes in-frame clones alone and lacks a portion of them. Here the sample spans some 220,000 clones, approximately 80% being singletons. The sequenced sample consisted of peripheral blood. All receptors derive from a human donor in a cohort sampled during active COVID-19.

The chain uses TRBV2 and TRBJ1-4; D remains ambiguous. The CDR3 loop spans 14 amino acids. Trimming removed 4 bases at V and 4 bases at J, with 10 bases between. Germline CDR1 and CDR2: SNHLY and FYNNEI. The CDR3 DNA reads TGTGCCAGCAGTGGAAGCCCCTTTAATGAAAAACTGTTTTTT. This sequence encodes CASSGSPFNEKLFF.

The genes are TRBV9 and TRBJ1-3; D not resolved. V lost 5 bases to trimming and J lost 1 base, with 7 bases between them. CDR3 size: 13 residues. Germline V gene lookup returns CDR1 SGDLS and CDR2 YYNGEE. The CDR3 region is CASSEGSGNTIYF. CDR3 in DNA: TGTGCCAGCAGTGAGGGTTCTGGAAACACCATATATTTT.

This clone was observed a single time. This rearrangement joins TRBV5-6 to TRBJ1-6; perhaps TRBD1 as D (6 bases). V was trimmed by 1 base and J by 3 bases, leaving 11 bases between them. Germline V gives CDR1 SGHDT, CDR2 YYEEEE. The CDR3 consists of 16 residues. Written as DNA, the CDR3 is TGTGCCAGCAGCTTGTTACAGGGAAACTATAATTCACCCCTCCACTTT. This encodes CASSLLQGNYNSPLHF.

This clone was recorded only once. The rearrangement links TRBV7-9 to TRBJ1-1; possibly TRBD1 for D (5 bases). Trimming stripped 3 bases from V and 7 bases from J, with 9 bases between. CDR3 length: 12 amino acids. The germline gives CDR1 SEHNR, CDR2 FQNEAQ (reference sequence). The CDR3 nucleotides are TGTGCCAGCAGCTTTGACAGAGGTGAAGCTTTCTTT. The encoded protein is CASSFDRGEAFF.

CDR3 loop: CASSFEDRTGGTEGYTF. The CDR3 DNA reads as TGTGCCAGCAGCTTTGAGGATCGGACAGGGGGCACAGAAGGCTACACCTTC. J is TRBJ1-2 and V is TRBV11-2; the match to TRBD1 covers 11 bases. CDR3 size: 17 residues. Germline assignment: CDR1 SGHAT and CDR2 FQNNGV. Trimming removed 3 bases from V and 8 bases from J; junction bases left unmatched: 14.

This clone was detected ten times or more. The chain has TRBV6-4 and TRBJ2-5; 10 bases are a match to TRBD2. Losses at the gene ends were 3 bases for V and 5 bases for J; bases not matched to a gene: 3. This CDR3 has 14 residues. Germline V CDR1 and CDR2: MRHNA, SNTAGT. The CDR3 nucleotides are TGTGCCAGCAGTGAAGGAGCGGGAGGGGAGACCCAGTACTTC. It specifies CASSEGAGGETQYF.

This clone was observed a few times. V gene TRBV28 combines with J gene TRBJ1-1; tentatively, D is TRBD1 (6 bases). Per the germline V gene, CDR1 is MDHEN and CDR2 is SYDVKM. The CDR3 length is 13 residues. The germline V and J ends were trimmed by 2 bases and 4 bases, with 8 bases remaining between them. The CDR3 DNA follows: TGTGCCAGCAGTTTAAGACAGGCCACTGAAGCTTTCTTT. Its protein product is CASSLRQATEAFF. Complete variable domain (other parts from reference TRBV28 and TRBJ1-1): DVKVTQSSRYLVKRTGEKVFLECVQDMDHENMFWYRQDPGLGLRLIYFSYDVKMKEKGDIPEGYSVSREKKERFSLILESASTNQTSMYLCASSLRQATEAFFGQGTRLTVV.

This clone was recorded once. The J gene is TRBJ2-7, the V gene TRBV10-3, with D tentatively TRBD2 (7 bases). CDR1 ENHRY and CDR2 SYGVKD come from the germline V gene. Trimming cost V 3 bases and J 2 bases, with 11 bases left between them. There are 14 residues in the CDR3. CDR3 in DNA: TGTGCCATCAGTGACGGGGGGCTCACCTACGAGCAGTACTTC. Protein: CAISDGGLTYEQYF.

As to this clone: The sample holds other DNA sequences that translate to the same CDR3. The V gene is TRBV27, the J gene TRBJ2-1, with 9 bases identical to TRBD2. In germline, CDR1 is MNHEY, CDR2 SMNVEV (reference sequence). V trimming: 0 bases; J trimming: 8 bases; junction bases outside the gene matches: 8. This CDR3 is 16 amino acids long. CDR3 bases: TGTGCCAGCAGTTTATCGGGGCTAGCGGGGATATATGAGCAGTTCTTC. It encodes CASSLSGLAGIYEQFF.

CDR3 bases: TGCGCCAGCAGCCCACGGACTAGCGGGGGGATACCCTACAATGAGCAGTTCTTC. Its protein is CASSPRTSGGIPYNEQFF. The gene calls are TRBV5-1 and TRBJ2-1, with 14 bases aligning to TRBD2. V lost 4 bases and J lost 2; bases outside the gene matches: 8. CDR1 is SGHRS and CDR2 is YFSETQ in the germline V gene. There are 18 residues in the CDR3.

The chain employs TRBV5-1 and TRBJ2-2; the match to TRBD2 covers 15 bases. Germline V gene data show CDR1 as SGHRS and CDR2 as YFSETQ. This CDR3 has 18 amino acids. Trimming at V came to 4 bases and at J to 0 bases, leaving 4 bases not matched to a gene. CDR3 protein: CASSPRTSGGANTGELFF. DNA of the CDR3: TGCGCCAGCAGCCCGAGGACTAGCGGGGGGGCGAACACCGGGGAGCTGTTTTTT.

The chain is built from TRBV11-2 and TRBJ1-1, with D uncertain. CDR1 SGHAT and CDR2 FQNNGV come from the germline V gene. The CDR3 has 14 residues. V lost 1 base to trimming and J lost 1 base, with 7 bases between them. The CDR3 DNA reads TGTGCCAGCAGCTTAGTTAGCCCGAACACTGAAGCTTTCTTT. Protein product: CASSLVSPNTEAFF. The variable domain in full, with the rest retrieved from reference TRBV11-2 and TRBJ1-1, is EAGVAQSPRYKIIEKRQSVAFWCNPISGHATLYWYQQILGQGPKLLIQFQNNGVVDDSQLPKDRFSAERLKGVDSTLKIQPAKLEDSAVYLCASSLVSPNTEAFFGQGTRLTVV.

This CDR3 is CASSLENLGYAFF. In DNA form, the CDR3 reads TGCGCCAGCAGCTTGGAAAATCTCGGGTACGCTTTCTTT. This chain links TRBV5-1 with TRBJ1-1, with D uncertain. The CDR3 consists of 13 residues. V dropped 0 bases and J dropped 11 bases, with 14 bases sitting between them. Germline V gives CDR1 SGHRS, CDR2 YFSETQ.

CDR3 sequence reads: CASSEVSSGYTEAFF. For the CDR3, the DNA is TGTGCCAGCAGTGAGGTTTCCTCAGGGTACACTGAAGCTTTCTTT. V is TRBV2 and J is TRBJ1-1; tentative D call: TRBD1 (5 bases). The germline V gene has CDR1 SNHLY and CDR2 FYNNEI. The V end was cut by 3 bases, the J end by 3 bases, with 14 bases between. CDR3 length equals 15 residues.

V usage is TRBV2 and J usage is TRBJ2-7; 12 nucleotides match TRBD1. Germline assignment: CDR1 SNHLY and CDR2 FYNNEI. Trimming took 5 bases from V and 6 from J; bases not matched to a gene: 8. The CDR3 extends over 15 amino acids. CDR3 nucleotide sequence: TGTGCCAGCAGTCGAACCGGGACAGGGGGCATCGAGCAGTACTTC. Its protein product is CASSRTGTGGIEQYF.

This rearrangement joins TRBV7-9 to TRBJ2-4; 7 positions agree with TRBD2. Germline CDR1 and CDR2: SEHNR and FQNEAQ (reference sequence). This CDR3 comprises 14 residues. J gave up 5 bases and V 2 bases, and 3 bases lay outside the gene matches. The CDR3 region is CASSLYGGENIQYF. The CDR3 DNA reads TGTGCCAGCAGCTTATATGGGGGGGAAAACATTCAGTACTTC.

The J gene is TRBJ2-1, the V gene TRBV27, with TRBD2 matching 9 bases. The V segment lost 1 base and the J segment 4 bases; nucleotides outside the gene matches: 5. CDR3 length: 16 amino acids. In germline, CDR1 is MNHEY, CDR2 SMNVEV (reference sequence). The CDR3, as DNA: TGTGCCAGCAGTTTATGGCCGGGACTAGCATACAATGAGCAGTTCTTC. Translation gives CASSLWPGLAYNEQFF.

V and J are TRBV7-2 and TRBJ2-1; D call uncertain. The germline gives CDR1 SGHTA, CDR2 FQGNSA. This CDR3 comprises 15 residues. Trimming removed 0 bases at V and 0 bases at J, with 6 bases between. CDR3 sequence: CASSLAQASYNEQFF. Here the CDR3 DNA reads TGTGCCAGCAGCTTAGCGCAGGCCTCCTACAATGAGCAGTTCTTC.